This is a list of T cell receptor beta chains from one sample in a study of technical replicates of blood from a few donors. Measured with immunoSEQ multiplex PCR; TCRdb has only the in-frame clones, and not every one. The sample has roughly 80,000 clones; about 95% are singletons. Sequencing was performed on T cells isolated from PBMCs. The receptors derive from a human donor in good health. The CDR3 runs from the conserved cysteine through the conserved F or W. A D gene is named only where the DNA matches it firmly.

>TRBV6-5|TRBJ2-5|TRBD2
CASSRDYHQETQYF
TGTGCCAGCAGCCGGGACTATCACCAAGAGACCCAGTACTTC
>TRBV10-1|TRBJ2-3|TRBD1
CASSSPQGKTDTQYF
TGCGCCAGCAGTTCTCCACAGGGGAAGACAGATACGCAGTATTTT
>TRBV19|TRBJ1-5|TRBD1
CASSTGTGGRYQPQHF
TGTGCCAGTAGTACTGGGACAGGGGGCCGGTATCAGCCCCAGCATTTT
>TRBV27|TRBJ2-7|TRBD1
CASSNNRGFGASYEQYF
TGTGCCAGCAGTAACAACAGGGGGTTCGGGGCCTCCTACGAGCAGTACTTC
>TRBV5-6|TRBJ1-2|.
CASSLGFGGSYGYTF
TGTGCCAGCAGCTTGGGGTTCGGCGGTAGCTATGGCTACACCTTC
>TRBV29-1|TRBJ2-1|TRBD2
CSVGGTSAREQFF
TGCAGCGTTGGAGGGACTAGCGCCAGAGAGCAGTTCTTC
>TRBV5-1|TRBJ2-7|TRBD1
CASSLEQGNEQYF
TGCGCCAGCAGCTTGGAACAGGGGAACGAGCAGTACTTC
>TRBV5-1|TRBJ1-1|.
CASSLPTVPEAFF
TGCGCCAGCAGCTTGCCGACAGTCCCCGAAGCTTTCTTT
>TRBV11-2|TRBJ2-2|TRBD1
CASSPPNRGGTGELFF
TGTGCCAGCAGCCCGCCAAACAGGGGTGGCACCGGGGAGCTGTTTTTT
>TRBV29-1|TRBJ2-1|TRBD2
CSVESGRDEQFF
TGCAGCGTTGAGAGCGGGAGAGATGAGCAGTTCTTC
>TRBV19|TRBJ2-7|.
CASSLDRTYEQYF
TGTGCCAGTAGCTTAGACAGGACCTACGAGCAGTACTTC